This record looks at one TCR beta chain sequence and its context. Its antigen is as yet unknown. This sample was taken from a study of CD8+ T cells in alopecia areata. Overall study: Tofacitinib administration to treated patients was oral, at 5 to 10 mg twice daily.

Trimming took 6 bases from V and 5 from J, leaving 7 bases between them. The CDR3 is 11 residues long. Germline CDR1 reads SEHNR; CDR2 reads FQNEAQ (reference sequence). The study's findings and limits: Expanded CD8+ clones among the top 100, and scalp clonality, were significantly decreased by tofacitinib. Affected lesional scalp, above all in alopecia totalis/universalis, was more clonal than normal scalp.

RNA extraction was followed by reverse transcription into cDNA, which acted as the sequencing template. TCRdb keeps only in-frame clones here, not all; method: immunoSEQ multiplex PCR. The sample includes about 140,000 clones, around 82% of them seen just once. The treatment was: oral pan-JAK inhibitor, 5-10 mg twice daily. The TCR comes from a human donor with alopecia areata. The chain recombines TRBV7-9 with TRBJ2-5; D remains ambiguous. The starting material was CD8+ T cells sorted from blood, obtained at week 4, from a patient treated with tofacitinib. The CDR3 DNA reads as TGTGCCAGCAGAGCTGGGGAGACCCAGTACTTC. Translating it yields CASRAGETQYF.